The T cell receptor beta chain under discussion was sequenced for a study of blood T cell repertoires in COVID-19 (dated by TCRdb to 2020 to 2022). With respect to the entire study: Samples from collaborators originated in the United States, Italy and Spain and spanned both the acute and convalescent phases of COVID-19. The repertoires were released in a freely available public database meant as a resource for research on the immune response to SARS-CoV-2. HLA class I and class II types, where available, came from metadata supplied by the sample provider rather than from assay-based typing. Subjects who had been exposed to COVID-19, were actively infected with it, or had recovered from it provided the deeply sampled blood TCRbeta repertoires that made up the dataset. The samples were drawn from the first 160 participants of the ongoing ImmuneRACE study and from some 1,300 subjects provided by 6 global collaborators. Nearly every sample came with metadata listing a de-identified subject ID, COVID-19 status, age in years and sex. The material from the prospective study consisted of cDNA or gDNA derived from T cells, B-cell-depleted T cells, or PBMCs.

Broad study findings and their caveats: The quantity of clinical and demographic metadata differed by source and by participant and was supplied without curation.

With regard to this clone: It lacks a known antigen. Base-call qualities are not available, and no considerably larger clone is one nucleotide away.

Collaborating institutions collected whole blood in K2EDTA tubes following their own protocols. For TCRbeta analysis, collaborators shipped samples in one of three forms: frozen whole blood, isolated PBMCs, or DNA extracted from either of those sample types. Looking up the germline V gene (reference sequence) yields CDR1 MNHEY and CDR2 SMNVEV. Counted from cysteine to phenylalanine, this CDR3 has 15 amino acids. Here the CDR3 DNA is all that survives: 45 bases in frame from base 1. After removal of 6 bases from V and 0 bases from J, the junction retains 4 bases not matched to a gene. TCRbeta CDR3 regions were amplified from genomic DNA by means of the immunoSEQ Assay, a bias-controlled multiplex PCR. From the authors' description of their analysis: Nucleated cell counts per sample were estimated from amplification of reference gene primers within the assay. To quantify the absolute abundance of each unique TCRbeta CDR3 rearrangement, sequence reads were collapsed and filtered. For each sample, productive Simpson clonality was calculated as the square root of Simpson's diversity index over productive rearrangements. What TCRdb holds here is the immuneACCESS table cut down to in-frame rearrangements. Part of the clones is not present; checked against another copy, under half of the missing clones reflect an unresolved V gene, and the others are unexplained. The V and J calls and the clone size are those of that table, but D and trimming were determined from the DNA. The sample records tens of thousands of clones, approximately 94% of which are singletons. The ten top clones hold 7% to 9% of the sample.

The chain links TRBV27 with TRBJ2-1, and 8 bases in between align with TRBD1. The TCR was taken from a human donor in a cohort sampled during active COVID-19. Sequencing was performed on peripheral blood. The bases read TGTGCCAGCAGGGCCGGGACAGGCTCCTACAATGAGCAGTTCTTC. This codes for CASRAGTGSYNEQFF.